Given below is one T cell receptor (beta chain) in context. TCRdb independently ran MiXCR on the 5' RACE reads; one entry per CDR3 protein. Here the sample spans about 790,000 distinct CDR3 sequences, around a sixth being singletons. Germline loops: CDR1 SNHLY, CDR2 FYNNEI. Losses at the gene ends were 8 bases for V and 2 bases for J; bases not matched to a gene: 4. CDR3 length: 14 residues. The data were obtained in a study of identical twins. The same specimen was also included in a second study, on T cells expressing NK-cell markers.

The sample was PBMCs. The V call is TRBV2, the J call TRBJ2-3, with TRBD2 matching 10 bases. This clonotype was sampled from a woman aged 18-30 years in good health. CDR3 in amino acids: CASERGGNTDTQYF. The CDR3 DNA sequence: TGTGCCAGCGAGCGGGGGGGCAACACAGATACGCAGTATTTT. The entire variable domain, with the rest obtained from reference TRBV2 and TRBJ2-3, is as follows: EPEVTQTPSHQVTQMGQEVILRCVPISNHLYFYWYRQILGQKVEFLVSFYNNEISEKSEIFDDQFSVERPDGSNFTLKIRSTKLEDSAMYFCASERGGNTDTQYFGPGTRLTVL.